This entry lists 28 T cell receptor beta chains sequenced from one sample in a study of OX40 agonist ivuxolimab in advanced cancers. Repertoires were generated with immunoSEQ multiplex PCR, while TCRdb's copy carries only in-frame clones and drops some. The table records around 56,000 clones, roughly 87% of them present only once. Sequencing used CD4+ or CD8+ T cells sorted from blood, obtained in a trial of the OX40 agonist ivuxolimab. The receptors were sampled from an adult with an advanced solid tumor such as melanoma, head and neck, liver or kidney cancer.

The V call is TRBV5-4, the J call TRBJ2-4; possibly TRBD2 for D (6 bases). V lost 4 bases and J 7 bases, leaving 18 bases between the germline ends. This CDR3 spans 15 amino acids. Germline-derived CDR1 and CDR2 are SGHNT and YYREEE (reference sequence). The CDR3 here is CASSLLGTGVNIQYF. In DNA form, the CDR3 reads TGTGCCAGCAGCCTGTTGGGGACGGGGGTGAACATTCAGTACTTC.

The CDR3 DNA reads as TGTGCCAGTGCACGGCAGGAGATGACGCAGCCCCAGCATTTT. It encodes CASARQEMTQPQHF. V gene TRBV19 combines with J gene TRBJ1-5, with D uncertain. The germline gives CDR1 LNHDA, CDR2 SQIVND (reference sequence). The V end lost 8 bases, the J end lost 7 bases, and 18 bases lay between the germline ends. The CDR3 spans 14 residues.

This clone was counted a single time. V is TRBV27 and J is TRBJ2-1; D might be TRBD1 (6 bases). The CDR3 length is 16 residues. V lost 0 bases, J lost 3 bases, and 12 bases lay in between. Germline lookup yields CDR1 MNHEY and CDR2 SMNVEV (reference sequence). The CDR3 DNA is TGTGCCAGCAGTTTATCCTCAGGGGAACTCTACAATGAGCAGTTCTTC. The encoded protein is CASSLSSGELYNEQFF.

The chain is built from TRBV14 and TRBJ1-1; possibly TRBD1 for D (5 bases). V lost 4 bases, J lost 7 bases, and 13 bases lay in between. CDR3 size: 13 residues. Per the germline V gene, CDR1 is SGHDN and CDR2 is FVKESK. The CDR3 loop is CASSRYSGIEAFF. CDR3 DNA: TGTGCCAGCAGCCGTTATTCAGGGATTGAAGCTTTCTTT. Full variable domain (remainder filled in from reference TRBV14 and TRBJ1-1): EAGVTQFPSHSVIEKGQTVTLRCDPISGHDNLYWYRRVMGKEIKFLLHFVKESKQDESGMPNNRFLAERTGGTYSTLKVQPAELEDSGVYFCASSRYSGIEAFFGQGTRLTVV.

As regards this clone: Other DNA sequences from this sample encode an identical CDR3 as well. V usage is TRBV18 and J usage is TRBJ2-2, with a weak D call TRBD1 (5 bases). The CDR3 consists of 14 residues. CDR1 and CDR2 from the germline V gene are KGHSH and LQKENI. Trimming shortened V by 0 bases and J by 5 bases, and 7 bases separated the two germline ends. CDR3 sequence (DNA): TGTGCCAGCTCACCACCCTCAGGGACCGGGGAGCTGTTTTTT. Translating gives CASSPPSGTGELFF.

DNA for the CDR3: TGTGCCAGCAGCCTAGAGGGACTTTCGAACACTGAAGCTTTCTTT. Amino acids: CASSLEGLSNTEAFF. The chain uses TRBV5-6 and TRBJ1-1; a weak D match, TRBD1 (5 bases). Trimming removed 4 bases at V and 1 base at J, with 14 bases between. The CDR3 covers 15 residues. Per germline, CDR1 SGHDT and CDR2 YYEEEE.

V and J are TRBV6-1 and TRBJ2-7; no clear D gene. The CDR3 totals 12 residues. Germline lookup yields CDR1 MNHNS and CDR2 SASEGT. V shed 3 bases and J shed 1 base, with 4 bases lying between them. DNA of the CDR3: TGTGCCAGCAGTGATAGTTCCTACGAGCAGTACTTC. Protein sequence: CASSDSSYEQYF.

This chain uses TRBV19 with TRBJ2-1, with D unclear. Trimming left V 6 bases short and J 4 bases short, with 10 bases between. The CDR3 spans 13 residues. The germline V gene has CDR1 LNHDA and CDR2 SQIVND (reference sequence). The CDR3 reads CASRRPIYNEQFF. Here the CDR3 DNA reads TGTGCCAGTAGAAGACCCATTTACAATGAGCAGTTCTTC.

The chain is built from TRBV7-9 and TRBJ2-7; TRBD2 might be the D (5 bases). This CDR3 comprises 11 residues. Germline loops: CDR1 SEHNR, CDR2 FQNEAQ (reference sequence). The V gene lost 3 bases and the J gene lost 7 bases, with 7 bases spanning the gap. For the CDR3, the DNA is TGTGCCAGCAGCTTCGGACTTGAGCAGTACTTC. The encoded protein is CASSFGLEQYF.

The chain carries TRBV11-2 and TRBJ1-1; TRBD1 is a possible D gene (5 bases). Trimming pared 3 bases from V and 7 bases from J, leaving 9 bases between. This CDR3 is built from 12 residues. Germline-derived CDR1 and CDR2 are SGHAT and FQNNGV. Here the CDR3 DNA reads TGTGCCAGCAGCTTTGGGCAGGGTGAAGCTTTCTTT. Protein: CASSFGQGEAFF.

This clone has only a few counts. The V and J genes are TRBV11-2 and TRBJ2-3; either TRBD1 or TRBD2 may fit D (5 bases each). The CDR3 length is 13 residues. Germline assignment: CDR1 SGHAT and CDR2 FQNNGV. V was pared by 6 bases and J by 0 bases, with 7 bases between. CDR3 nucleotide sequence: TGTGCCAGCAGGGGGGTAAGCACAGATACGCAGTATTTT. Residues: CASRGVSTDTQYF.

The chain employs TRBV5-1 and TRBJ1-5; D remains ambiguous. V shed 0 bases and J shed 7 bases, with 8 bases lying between them. This CDR3 spans 13 amino acids. Germline lookup yields CDR1 SGHRS and CDR2 YFSETQ. This CDR3 reads CASSLAVEQPQHF. CDR3 bases: TGCGCCAGCAGCTTGGCCGTGGAACAGCCCCAGCATTTT.

By its share, this clone is medium-sized. This chain connects TRBV7-6 to TRBJ2-1; D may be TRBD1 or TRBD2 (5 bases each). The CDR3 loop spans 14 amino acids. The germline gives CDR1 SGHVS, CDR2 FNYEAQ. The V end was cut by 0 bases, the J end by 8 bases, with 11 bases between. The CDR3 is CASSLASLGDEQFF. The CDR3 nucleotides read TGTGCCAGCAGCTTAGCCAGCCTGGGGGATGAGCAGTTCTTC.

The chain combines TRBV11-3 with TRBJ2-1; 7 bases line up with TRBD1. This CDR3 is built from 14 residues. The germline V gene has CDR1 SGHNT and CDR2 YENEEA. Trimming removed 5 bases from V and 8 bases from J; junction bases left unmatched: 9. The CDR3 protein is CASSPRGQADEQFF. Written as DNA, the CDR3 is TGTGCCAGCAGCCCCCGTGGACAGGCCGATGAGCAGTTCTTC.

This clone has only one observation. The rearrangement joins TRBV2 to TRBJ2-1, with D unresolved. The CDR3 runs 14 residues. V was clipped by 6 bases and J by 0 bases, with 9 bases between them. Germline V gives CDR1 SNHLY, CDR2 FYNNEI. DNA of the CDR3: TGTGCCAGCAGAAACACAGACTCCTACAATGAGCAGTTCTTC. As protein: CASRNTDSYNEQFF.

V is TRBV29-1 and J is TRBJ2-7; D perhaps matches TRBD2 (5 bases). The V gene lost 8 bases and the J gene lost 3 bases, with 17 bases spanning the gap. Germline CDR1 and CDR2: SQVTM and ANQGSEA. This CDR3 comprises 13 residues. DNA for the CDR3: TGCAGCTCCCTGGGAGCTGGCGGCTACGAGCAGTACTTC. The encoded protein is CSSLGAGGYEQYF.

This clone was seen a few times. V usage is TRBV7-9 and J usage is TRBJ1-5; D ambiguous. Trimming took 5 bases from V and 5 from J, leaving 10 bases between them. The CDR3 length is 13 residues. CDR1 is SEHNR and CDR2 is FQNEAQ in the germline V gene (reference sequence). CDR3 loop: CASSPPGDQPQHF. The DNA of the CDR3 is TGTGCCAGCAGCCCCCCCGGGGATCAGCCCCAGCATTTT. The full variable domain, its missing parts supplied by reference TRBV7-9 and TRBJ1-5, is DTGVSQNPRHKITKRGQNVTFRCDPISEHNRLYWYRQTLGQGPEFLTYFQNEAQLEKSRLLSDRFSAERPKGSFSTLEIQRTEQGDSAMYLCASSPPGDQPQHFGDGTRLSIL.

This chain joins TRBV13 and TRBJ2-3; the match to TRBD2 covers 11 bases. Trimming took 5 bases from V and 4 from J; bases not matched to a gene: 17. This CDR3 region has 19 residues. Germline V gene data show CDR1 as PRHDT and CDR2 as FYEKMQ (reference sequence). CDR3 nucleotide sequence: TGTGCCAGCAGCGCTACTAGCGGGAGTTCCTCATTTGTAGCAGATACGCAGTATTTT. This encodes CASSATSGSSSFVADTQYF.

Points on this clone: This CDR3 is also generated by other DNA sequences in the sample. The CDR3 here is CASSQIGDGVYGYTF. CDR3 bases: TGTGCCAGCAGCCAGATTGGGGACGGCGTCTATGGCTACACCTTC. V is TRBV5-4 and J is TRBJ1-2; D possibly corresponds to TRBD1 (5 bases). Trimming pared 4 bases from V and 4 bases from J, leaving 17 bases between. The CDR3 consists of 15 residues. Germline assignment: CDR1 SGHNT and CDR2 YYREEE (reference sequence).

The gene calls are TRBV5-4 and TRBJ1-4, with no clear D. Trimming shortened V by 4 bases and J by 5 bases, and 18 bases separated the two germline ends. Per germline, CDR1 SGHNT and CDR2 YYREEE (reference sequence). The CDR3 is 16 residues long. CDR3 in DNA: TGTGCCAGCAGCCACCCCGACGGACCCATGAATGAAAAACTGTTTTTT. The encoded protein is CASSHPDGPMNEKLFF.

The CDR3 is CASSLALQETQYF. The CDR3 bases are TGTGCCAGCAGCTTGGCCCTGCAAGAGACCCAGTACTTC. The J gene is TRBJ2-5, the V gene TRBV5-6; D gene unclear. Germline assignment: CDR1 SGHDT and CDR2 YYEEEE. The CDR3 covers 13 residues. The V end was cut by 0 bases, the J end by 2 bases, with 5 bases between. Full variable domain (missing parts from reference TRBV5-6 and TRBJ2-5): DAGVTQSPTHLIKTRGQQVTLRCSPKSGHDTVSWYQQALGQGPQFIFQYYEEEERQRGNFPDRFSGHQFPNYSSELNVNALLLGDSALYLCASSLALQETQYFGPGTRLLVL.

CDR3 protein: CASSESFYGYTF. The CDR3 nucleotides read TGTGCCAGCAGTGAGTCATTCTATGGCTACACCTTC. V and J are TRBV25-1 and TRBJ1-2; D is unresolved. CDR3 length equals 12 residues. Trimming pared 3 bases from V and 4 bases from J, leaving 6 bases between. Germline CDR1 reads MGHDK; CDR2 reads SYGVNS.

Note on this clone: This sequence is one base from a far larger clone and is likely a read error. J is TRBJ2-3 and V is TRBV2; unclear D gene. From germline, CDR1 is SNHLY and CDR2 FYNNEI. This CDR3 is 11 amino acids long. Trimming took 5 bases from V and 2 from J, leaving 2 bases between them. The CDR3 here is CASSFTDTQYF. The CDR3 coding sequence is TGTGCCAGCAGTTTCACAGATACGCAGTATTTT.

The chain is built from TRBV7-9 and TRBJ1-1; D is undetermined. V gave up 5 bases and J gave up 3 bases, with 13 bases separating them. The CDR3 consists of 14 residues. Germline assignment: CDR1 SEHNR and CDR2 FQNEAQ (reference sequence). The CDR3 DNA sequence: TGTGCCAGCAGCCCCCTGACTCGGGACACTGAAGCTTTCTTT. The encoded protein is CASSPLTRDTEAFF.

The chain is built from TRBV7-9 and TRBJ2-7, with D unresolved. Germline loops: CDR1 SEHNR, CDR2 FQNEAQ (reference sequence). The CDR3 covers 12 residues. V lost 4 bases and J lost 2, with 6 bases in between. Here the CDR3 DNA reads TGTGCCAGCAGCTCCCCGACCTACGAGCAGTACTTC. Residues: CASSSPTYEQYF. Full variable domain (missing parts from reference TRBV7-9 and TRBJ2-7): DTGVSQNPRHKITKRGQNVTFRCDPISEHNRLYWYRQTLGQGPEFLTYFQNEAQLEKSRLLSDRFSAERPKGSFSTLEIQRTEQGDSAMYLCASSSPTYEQYFGPGTRLTVT.

The chain employs TRBV6-1 and TRBJ2-1, with 11 bases fitting TRBD2. Unmatched junction bases numbered 4, after V lost 2 bases and J lost 4 bases. The CDR3 extends over 16 amino acids. Germline CDR1 and CDR2: MNHNS and SASEGT. As DNA, the CDR3 is TGTGCCAGCAGTGAACCGGGACTAGCGGCATACAATGAGCAGTTCTTC. Amino acids: CASSEPGLAAYNEQFF.

The chain combines TRBV27 with TRBJ1-2; D unresolved. The V and J ends lost 5 bases and 4 bases respectively, with 8 bases between them. The germline V gene encodes CDR1 MNHEY and CDR2 SMNVEV (reference sequence). CDR3 size: 12 residues. The CDR3 bases are TGTGCCAGCAGTCCGGGAGCCTATGGCTACACCTTC. Translation gives CASSPGAYGYTF.

The chain couples TRBV2 to TRBJ2-5; 7 nucleotides align to TRBD1. The CDR3 is 14 residues long. The V gene end was trimmed by 6 bases and the J gene end by 5 bases; junction bases not matched to a gene: 9. Germline CDR1 SNHLY, CDR2 FYNNEI. CDR3 sequence reads: CASRDDREWETQYF. The DNA for the CDR3 is TGTGCCAGCAGAGACGACAGGGAATGGGAGACCCAGTACTTC. Drawing the rest from reference TRBV2 and TRBJ2-5, the complete variable domain is EPEVTQTPSHQVTQMGQEVILRCVPISNHLYFYWYRQILGQKVEFLVSFYNNEISEKSEIFDDQFSVERPDGSNFTLKIRSTKLEDSAMYFCASRDDREWETQYFGPGTRLLVL.